The sequence of this T cell receptor (beta chain) was determined in a study of T cells in Graves' hyperthyroidism and ophthalmopathy. Study-wide results and caveats: Ophthalmopathy and stable hyperthyroidism were separated by a 13 V-J model.

This clonotype was counted many times. Its antigen is unknown. RNA transcripts gave rise to amplified TCR beta CDR3 regions. First-round RT-PCR of the TCR CDR3 relied on the HTBI primer set. TCRdb processed the multiplex PCR reads anew with MiXCR; each CDR3 protein has one entry. The data hold some 320,000 distinct CDR3 sequences, with roughly 15% observed a single time. The sample comprised blood. The receptor was derived from a woman aged 35 to 49 with Graves' ophthalmopathy.

The CDR3 DNA reads as TGCAGTGCCAAGAGGGGGTCTAGGAATCAGCCCCAGCATTTT. As protein: CSAKRGSRNQPQHF. The chain combines TRBV20-1 with TRBJ1-5; perhaps TRBD1 as D (6 bases). CDR3 length equals 14 residues. From germline, CDR1 is DFQATT and CDR2 SNEGSKA (reference sequence). Trimming took 6 bases from V and 4 from J, leaving 16 bases between them.